This T cell receptor (beta chain) was found in a study of control samples from healthy donors and cancer patients. The assay was immunoSEQ multiplex PCR, and TCRdb's table has in-frame clones only and misses some. The sample gives some 120,000 clones, 75% to 90% of which show up once; about 1.1% is in the top ten. Sequenced sample: PBMCs. The sequence derives from a woman in her forties or fifties with colorectal cancer.

CDR3: CASSPIRAGRDTQYF. The CDR3 nucleotides are TGTGCCAGCAGTCCAATTCGGGCGGGGAGGGATACGCAGTATTTT. This chain joins TRBV28 and TRBJ2-3; possibly TRBD2 for D (6 bases). Trimming shortened V by 5 bases and J by 6 bases, and 18 bases separated the two germline ends. Germline assignment: CDR1 MDHEN and CDR2 SYDVKM. The CDR3 totals 15 residues.